The text below deals with one TCR beta chain. Its target is unknown. Preparation of TRB cDNA libraries relied on 5' RACE carrying UMI labels. TCRdb reanalyzed the 5' RACE reads and collapses them to one entry per CDR3 protein, without DNA. The sample includes about 120,000 distinct CDR3 sequences. CD45RO-CCR7+CD27+CD95- cells counted as naive CD8+ T cells. The data originate from a study of CXCR3-negative and CXCR3-positive naive CD8 T cells. Regarding the study as a whole: For memory CD8+ cells diversity was much lower, but both naive subsets had comparably high diversity. TRB CDR3s were more hydrophobic in CXCR3-positive than in CXCR3-negative naive cells.

The origin of this receptor is a human donor in good health. Some clones in this sample may be carry-over from other donors' samples. The sequencing input was naive CXCR3+ CD8+ T cells from blood. Noted subset: CD45RO-CCR7+CD27+CD95- naive CD8+ T cells expressing CXCR3 (TNR3+).

This chain's CDR3 is CASSWTGLNTGELFF. This chain connects TRBV5-1 to TRBJ2-2; TCRdb outputs TRBD1, but without DNA this stays unchecked. Germline CDR1 is SGHRS and CDR2 is YFSETQ. This CDR3 has 15 residues.